These 4 T cell receptor beta chains share one sample of origin, sequenced in a study of T cells in Graves' hyperthyroidism and ophthalmopathy. RNA transcripts served as the template for amplifying TCR beta CDR3 regions. The study used the HTBI primer set for a first-round RT-PCR of the TCR CDR3. TCRdb processed the multiplex PCR reads anew with MiXCR; each CDR3 protein has one entry. The sample comprises about 720,000 distinct CDR3 sequences, less than 20% of which are singletons, and under 9.5% rests with the top ten. The sample comprised blood. The receptors here all came from a man in his late teens or twenties with Graves' hyperthyroidism.

The chain uses TRBV18 and TRBJ2-1; possibly TRBD1 for D (6 bases). CDR1 is KGHSH and CDR2 is LQKENI in the germline V gene. The germline V and J ends were trimmed by 3 bases and 2 bases, with 11 bases remaining between them. CDR3 length: 15 residues. DNA for the CDR3: TGTGCCAGCTCACCCCCTAGGGACACCTACAATGAGCAGTTCTTC. It is translated as CASSPPRDTYNEQFF.

Ten or more counts support this clonotype. This rearrangement joins TRBV5-1 to TRBJ1-1, with a tentative D call TRBD1 (6 bases). Trimming pared 5 bases from V and 4 bases from J, leaving 12 bases between. CDR1 and CDR2 from the germline V gene are SGHRS and YFSETQ. The CDR3 has 13 residues. CDR3 residues: CASRYRGGTEAFF. In DNA, the CDR3 is TGCGCCAGCAGGTATAGGGGGGGCACTGAAGCTTTCTTT.

The chain is built from TRBV28 and TRBJ2-7, with TRBD2 identical over 9 bases. The CDR3 spans 15 residues. Germline V lookup: CDR1 MDHEN, CDR2 SYDVKM. Trimming cost V 5 bases and J 1 base; bases outside gene matches: 6. This CDR3 reads CASSRGGGDSYEQYF. As DNA, the CDR3 is TGTGCCAGCAGTCGCGGGGGGGGGGATTCCTACGAGCAGTACTTC.

The chain employs TRBV2 and TRBJ2-5; possibly TRBD2 for D (7 bases). V lost 0 bases and J 5 bases, leaving 16 bases between the germline ends. CDR3 length: 16 residues. Germline V CDR1 and CDR2: SNHLY, FYNNEI. The DNA for the CDR3 is TGTGCCAGCAGTGAAGCGGAGGGGGGGGGCTGGGAGACCCAGTACTTC. Translated: CASSEAEGGGWETQYF.